This entry is about one T cell receptor beta chain. The target of this receptor is not known. Base qualities are not at hand, and no much larger clone is one base apart. There are 14 amino acids in the CDR3, from cysteine to phenylalanine inclusive. Kept here is only the CDR3 DNA, which spans 42 bases and is read in frame from base 1. CDR1 SNHLY and CDR2 FYNNEI are derived from the germline V gene. V gives up 8 bases and J gives up 3 bases, and the segment between their germline ends measures 16 bases. The CDR3 regions of human TCRbeta chains were subjected to immunosequencing. Processing in the source paper ran as follows. TCRs in the repertoires were matched against a reference library of SARS-CoV-2-specific TCRs that had been generated with the MIRA antigen-specificity platform. Breadth meant the fraction of unique TCRs that were SARS-CoV-2-associated, whereas depth meant the fraction of total T cells that were SARS-CoV-2-associated. Using the MIRA data, each spike-specific TCR was assigned both to the spike region to which the TCR was reactive and to a CD4 or CD8 class. Log10-transformed breadth and depth values were compared by one-way ANOVA with Sidak's multiple comparisons tests. TCRdb took this table from immuneACCESS and kept in-frame rearrangements with V and J called. Such tables lack part of the clones; where checked against another copy, unresolved V genes explain under half of the gap, and the rest is unexplained. The DNA gave D and trimming, while V, J and clone size come from that table. This sample has tens of thousands of clones in its table, and 84% of those were observed once. Together, the top ten hold around 7.8% of the sample.

According to the study, the label for this sample's time point signals: baseline before first vaccination. Samples from vaccinated people were obtained from the UK trials COV001 and COV002, which included a single-blind randomized controlled phase 2/3 trial of AZD1222 (ChAdOx1 nCoV-19) in healthy adults. Trial participant PBMC samples were collected at day 0 and day 28 after the second dose for TCRbeta chain sequencing. This sample is part of a study of T cell responses to AZD1222 COVID-19 vaccine (dated by TCRdb to the early 2020s). Regarding the research as a whole: Because spike-specific TCR depth and breadth did not differ between the two schedules, AZD1222 recipients who got a second dose at roughly 4 weeks were pooled with those who got a second dose at roughly 12 weeks. TCR sequencing was performed for 230 to 250 trial participants, of whom around 210 were given two doses of AZD1222 and around 25 were given two doses of MenACWY control vaccine. Trial participants were enrolled into age subgroups of 18-55, 56-69 and 70-plus years, which contained 148, 28 and 57 TCR-sequenced participants, respectively. The full study reports these points: Because no day 14 peak-response samples were available, repertoires were characterized only after the peak T cell response. The 56-69-year group was small, and its depth increase did not reach significance, likely because of low power. Only five or six AZD1222 recipients were SARS-CoV-2 seropositive at baseline, limiting conclusions about previously exposed vaccinees. The vaccine-associated CD4 TCRs covered the entire spike protein, and the dominant responses fell in regions 160-218 and 743-854. Most participants were white British and females outnumbered males, and the authors suggested that clonal diversity may have been underestimated. Spike-specific TCR breadth and depth rose significantly after two AZD1222 doses compared with day 0 and with MenACWY recipients. Nearly half of unique spike-specific TCRs reportedly recognized epitopes outside regions mutated in the B.1.351 and B.1.1.7 variants.

This receptor chain uses TRBV2 and TRBJ1-1; tentative D gene TRBD1, with 5 bases matching. This TCR was recovered from an adult in good health. Sequences were derived from peripheral blood, sampled on day 0 of AZD1222 vaccination. For the CDR3, the sequence is CASSPGLLDTEAFF. In nucleotides, the sequence is TGTGCCAGCTCTCCGGGGCTGCTAGACACTGAAGCTTTCTTT.